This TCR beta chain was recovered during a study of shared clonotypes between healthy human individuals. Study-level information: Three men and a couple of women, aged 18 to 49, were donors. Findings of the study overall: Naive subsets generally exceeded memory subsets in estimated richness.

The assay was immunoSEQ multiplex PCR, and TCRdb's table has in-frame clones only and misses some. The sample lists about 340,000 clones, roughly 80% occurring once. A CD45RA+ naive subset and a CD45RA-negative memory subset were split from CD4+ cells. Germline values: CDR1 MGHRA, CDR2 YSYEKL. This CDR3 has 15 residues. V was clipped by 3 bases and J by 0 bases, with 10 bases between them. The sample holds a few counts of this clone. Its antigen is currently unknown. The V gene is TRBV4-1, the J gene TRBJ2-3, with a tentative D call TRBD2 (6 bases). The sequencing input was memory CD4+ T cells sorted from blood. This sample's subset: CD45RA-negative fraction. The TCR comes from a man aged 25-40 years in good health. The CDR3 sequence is CASSHSGSSTDTQYF. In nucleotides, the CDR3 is TGCGCCAGCAGCCATAGCGGATCTAGCACAGATACGCAGTATTTT.